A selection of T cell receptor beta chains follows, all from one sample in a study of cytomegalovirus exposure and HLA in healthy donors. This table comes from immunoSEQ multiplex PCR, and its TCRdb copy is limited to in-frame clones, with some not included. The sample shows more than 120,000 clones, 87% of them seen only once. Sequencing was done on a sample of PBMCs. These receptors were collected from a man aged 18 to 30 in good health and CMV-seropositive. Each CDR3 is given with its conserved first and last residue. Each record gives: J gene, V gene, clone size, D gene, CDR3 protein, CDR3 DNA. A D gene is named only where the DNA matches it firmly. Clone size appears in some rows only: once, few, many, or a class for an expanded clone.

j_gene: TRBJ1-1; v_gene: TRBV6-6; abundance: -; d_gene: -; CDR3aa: CASSPGMNTEAFF; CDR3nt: TGTGCCAGCAGTCCCGGGATGAACACTGAAGCTTTCTTT
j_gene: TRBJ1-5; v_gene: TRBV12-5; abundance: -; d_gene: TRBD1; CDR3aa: CASGRSTGGEQPQHF; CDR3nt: TGTGCTAGTGGACGATCTACAGGGGGCGAACAGCCCCAGCATTTT
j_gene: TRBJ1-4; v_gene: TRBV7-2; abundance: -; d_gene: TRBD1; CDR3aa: CASIKGGTGIEKLFF; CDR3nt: TGTGCCAGCATTAAAGGGGGGACAGGGATTGAAAAACTGTTTTTT
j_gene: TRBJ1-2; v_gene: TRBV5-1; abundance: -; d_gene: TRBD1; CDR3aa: CASSFPGQGVEGYTF; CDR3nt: TGCGCCAGCAGCTTCCCGGGACAGGGGGTTGAGGGCTACACCTTC
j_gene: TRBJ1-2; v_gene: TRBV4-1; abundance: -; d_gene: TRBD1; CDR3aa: CASSLSGQGADGYTF; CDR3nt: TGCGCCAGCAGCTTGTCGGGACAGGGGGCGGATGGCTACACCTTC
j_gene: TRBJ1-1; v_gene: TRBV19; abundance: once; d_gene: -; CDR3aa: CASSIVRGTNTEAFF; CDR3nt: TGTGCCAGTAGTATAGTCAGGGGCACGAACACTGAAGCTTTCTTT
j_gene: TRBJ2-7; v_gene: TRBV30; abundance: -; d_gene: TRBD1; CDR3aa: CAWNRGLLEQYF; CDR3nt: TGTGCCTGGAACAGGGGCTTACTCGAGCAGTACTTC
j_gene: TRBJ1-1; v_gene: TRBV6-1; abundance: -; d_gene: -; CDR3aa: CASSAQEGTEAFF; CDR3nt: TGTGCCAGCAGTGCCCAGGAGGGCACTGAAGCTTTCTTT
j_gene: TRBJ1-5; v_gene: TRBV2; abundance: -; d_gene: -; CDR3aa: CASGYRVSNQPQHF; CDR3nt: TGTGCCAGCGGATACAGGGTTAGCAATCAGCCCCAGCATTTT
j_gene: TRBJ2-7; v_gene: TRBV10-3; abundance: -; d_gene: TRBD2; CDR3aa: CALGKAGGPKEQYF; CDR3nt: TGTGCCCTGGGAAAAGCGGGAGGGCCGAAGGAGCAGTACTTC
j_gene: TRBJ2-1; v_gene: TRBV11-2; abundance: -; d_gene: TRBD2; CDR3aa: CASSYGLAGRGFDEQFF; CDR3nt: TGTGCCAGCAGCTATGGACTAGCGGGGCGTGGGTTCGATGAGCAGTTCTTC
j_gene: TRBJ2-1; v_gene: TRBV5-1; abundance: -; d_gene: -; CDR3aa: CASSLEGVGYNEQFF; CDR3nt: TGCGCCAGCAGCTTGGAGGGGGTGGGCTACAATGAGCAGTTCTTC
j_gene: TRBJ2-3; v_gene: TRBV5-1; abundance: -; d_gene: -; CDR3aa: CASSLDAGHLNTQYF; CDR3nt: TGCGCCAGCAGCTTGGATGCGGGCCACTTAAATACGCAGTATTTT
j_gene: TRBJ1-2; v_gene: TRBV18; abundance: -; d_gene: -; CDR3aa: CASSPPEAIYGYTF; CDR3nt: TGTGCCAGCTCACCACCGGAAGCGATCTATGGCTACACCTTC
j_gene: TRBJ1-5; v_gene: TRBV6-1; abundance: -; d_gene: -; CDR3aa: CASSVGQRGSYSNQPQHF; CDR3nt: TGTGCCAGCAGTGTCGGACAGAGGGGGAGTTATAGCAATCAGCCCCAGCATTTT
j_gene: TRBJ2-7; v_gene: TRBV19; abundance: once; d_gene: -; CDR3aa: CASSTPGRSYEQYF; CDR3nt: TGTGCCAGTAGTACACCGGGGAGGAGTTACGAGCAGTACTTC
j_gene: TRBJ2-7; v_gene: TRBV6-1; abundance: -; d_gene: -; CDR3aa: CASSEQGYEQYF; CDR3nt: TGTGCCAGCAGTGAACAGGGCTACGAGCAGTACTTC
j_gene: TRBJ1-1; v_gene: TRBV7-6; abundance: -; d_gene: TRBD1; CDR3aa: CASSRKTGDTEAFF; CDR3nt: TGTGCCAGCAGCCGCAAAACAGGGGACACTGAAGCTTTCTTT
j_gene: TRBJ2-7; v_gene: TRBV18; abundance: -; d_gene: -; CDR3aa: CASSPNLATQGEQYF; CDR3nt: TGTGCCAGCTCACCAAACCTAGCGACTCAAGGAGAGCAGTACTTC
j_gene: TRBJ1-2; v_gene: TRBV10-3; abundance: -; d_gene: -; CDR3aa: CAISDSNYGYTF; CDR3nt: TGTGCCATCAGTGACAGTAACTATGGCTACACCTTC
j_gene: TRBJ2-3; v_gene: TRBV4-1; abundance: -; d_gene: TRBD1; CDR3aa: CASRQGQGNGDTQYF; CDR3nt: TGCGCCAGCCGACAGGGACAGGGGAATGGAGATACGCAGTATTTT
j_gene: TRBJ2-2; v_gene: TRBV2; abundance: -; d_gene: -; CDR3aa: CASRGTQGPGELFF; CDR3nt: TGTGCCAGCAGGGGGACCCAGGGGCCCGGGGAGCTGTTTTTT
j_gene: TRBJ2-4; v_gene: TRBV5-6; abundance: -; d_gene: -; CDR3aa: CASSSPLGPKNIQYF; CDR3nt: TGTGCCAGCAGCTCACCCTTGGGGCCCAAAAACATTCAGTACTTC
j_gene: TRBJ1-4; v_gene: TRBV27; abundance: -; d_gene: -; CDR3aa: CASSLRLLGSEKLFF; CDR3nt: TGTGCCAGCAGTTTACGGCTCCTAGGGAGTGAAAAACTGTTTTTT
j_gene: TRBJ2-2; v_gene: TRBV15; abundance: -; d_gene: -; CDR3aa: CATSRDWRLANTGELFF; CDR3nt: TGTGCCACCAGCAGAGATTGGAGACTAGCGAACACCGGGGAGCTGTTTTTT
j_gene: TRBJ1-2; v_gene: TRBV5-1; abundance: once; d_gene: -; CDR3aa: CASSLGQEVYGYTF; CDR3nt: TGCGCCAGCAGCTTGGGACAGGAGGTCTATGGCTACACCTTC
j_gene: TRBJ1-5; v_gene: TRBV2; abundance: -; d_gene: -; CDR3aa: CASSELRGGNQPQHF; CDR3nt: TGTGCCAGCAGTGAATTAAGGGGGGGTAATCAGCCCCAGCATTTT
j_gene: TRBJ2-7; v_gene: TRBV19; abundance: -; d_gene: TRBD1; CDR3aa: CASSQTGSHEQYF; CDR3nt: TGTGCCAGTAGTCAGACAGGGTCCCACGAGCAGTACTTC
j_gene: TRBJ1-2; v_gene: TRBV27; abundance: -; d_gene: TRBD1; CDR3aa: CASSPTPQGDYGYTF; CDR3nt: TGTGCCAGCAGTCCGACACCACAGGGGGACTATGGCTACACCTTC
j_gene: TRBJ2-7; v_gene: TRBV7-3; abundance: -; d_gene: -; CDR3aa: CASSLTSIHEQYF; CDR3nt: TGTGCCAGCAGCTTAACGAGTATCCACGAGCAGTACTTC
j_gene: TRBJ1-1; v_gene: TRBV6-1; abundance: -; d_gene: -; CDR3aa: CASSVDRRNTEAFF; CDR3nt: TGTGCCAGCAGTGTAGACAGGCGGAACACTGAAGCTTTCTTT
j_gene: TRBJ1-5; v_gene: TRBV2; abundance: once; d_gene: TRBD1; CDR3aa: CASTIGQGSNQPQHF; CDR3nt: TGTGCCAGCACGATAGGACAGGGCAGCAATCAGCCCCAGCATTTT
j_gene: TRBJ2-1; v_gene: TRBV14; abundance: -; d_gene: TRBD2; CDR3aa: CASSQGTSGPYNEQFF; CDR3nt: TGTGCCAGCAGCCAAGGGACTAGCGGTCCCTACAATGAGCAGTTCTTC
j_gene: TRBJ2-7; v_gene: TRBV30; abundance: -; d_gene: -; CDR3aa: CAWSQGFSYEQYF; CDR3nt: TGTGCCTGGAGCCAGGGCTTCTCCTACGAGCAGTACTTC
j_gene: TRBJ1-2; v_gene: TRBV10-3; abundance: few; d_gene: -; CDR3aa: CAISEQGLVDGYTF; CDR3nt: TGTGCCATCAGTGAGCAGGGTTTGGTCGATGGCTACACCTTC
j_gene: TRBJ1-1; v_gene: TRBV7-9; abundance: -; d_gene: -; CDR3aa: CASPRGSGSTEAFF; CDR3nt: TGTGCCAGCCCCCGAGGGTCCGGGTCGACTGAAGCTTTCTTT
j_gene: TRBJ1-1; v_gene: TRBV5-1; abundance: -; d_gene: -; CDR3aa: CASSPPGGSDTEAFF; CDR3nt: TGCGCCAGCAGCCCCCCTGGGGGGTCGGACACTGAAGCTTTCTTT
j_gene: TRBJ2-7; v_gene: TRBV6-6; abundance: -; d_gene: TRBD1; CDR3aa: CASSYEAGGPYEQYF; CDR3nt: TGTGCCAGCAGTTACGAGGCAGGGGGTCCCTACGAGCAGTACTTC
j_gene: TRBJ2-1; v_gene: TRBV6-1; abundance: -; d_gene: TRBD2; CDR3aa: CASAAGTSGINEQFF; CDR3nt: TGTGCCAGCGCGGCGGGGACTAGCGGGATAAATGAGCAGTTCTTC
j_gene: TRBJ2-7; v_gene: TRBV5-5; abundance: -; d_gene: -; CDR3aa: CASSALTGNGEQYF; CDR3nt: TGTGCCAGCAGCGCCCTTACAGGTAACGGCGAGCAGTACTTC
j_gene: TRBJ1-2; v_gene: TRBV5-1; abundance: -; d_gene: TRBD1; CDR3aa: CASSSTGGDGYTF; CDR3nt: TGCGCCAGCAGCTCTACAGGGGGCGATGGCTACACCTTC
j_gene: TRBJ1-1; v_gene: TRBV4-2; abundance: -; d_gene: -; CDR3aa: CASSQVLDALGAAFF; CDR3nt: TGTGCCAGCAGCCAGGTTTTAGACGCCCTTGGGGCCGCTTTCTTT
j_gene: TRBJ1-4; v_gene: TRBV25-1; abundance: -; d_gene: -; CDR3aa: CASSDDGQGYATNEKLFF; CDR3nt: TGTGCCAGCAGTGATGATGGCCAGGGGTATGCAACTAATGAAAAACTGTTTTTT
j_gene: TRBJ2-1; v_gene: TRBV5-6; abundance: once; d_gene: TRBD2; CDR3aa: CASSPGGVSYNEQFF; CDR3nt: TGTGCCAGCAGCCCCGGGGGGGTCTCCTACAATGAGCAGTTCTTC
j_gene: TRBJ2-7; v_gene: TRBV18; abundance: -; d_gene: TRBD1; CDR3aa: CASSQGADYEQYF; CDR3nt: TGTGCCAGCTCCCAGGGGGCAGACTACGAGCAGTACTTC
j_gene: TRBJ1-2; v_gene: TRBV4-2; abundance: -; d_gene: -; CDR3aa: CASSQVQGNEDGYTF; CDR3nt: TGTGCCAGCAGCCAAGTCCAGGGGAACGAGGATGGCTACACCTTC
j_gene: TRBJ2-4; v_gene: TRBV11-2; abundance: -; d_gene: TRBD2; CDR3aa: CASSYSGGARNIQYF; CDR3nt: TGTGCCAGCAGCTATAGCGGGGGGGCCCGAAACATTCAGTACTTC
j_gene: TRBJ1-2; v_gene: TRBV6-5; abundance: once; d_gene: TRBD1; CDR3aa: CAPGTAPNYGYTF; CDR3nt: TGTGCCCCAGGGACAGCTCCTAACTATGGCTACACCTTC
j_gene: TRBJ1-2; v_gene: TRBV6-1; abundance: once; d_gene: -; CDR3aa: CASRSTHLNYGYTF; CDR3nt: TGTGCCAGCAGAAGCACTCATCTTAACTATGGCTACACCTTC
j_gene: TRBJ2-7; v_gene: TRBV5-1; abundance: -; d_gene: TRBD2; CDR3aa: CASSLTGTSGYEQYF; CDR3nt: TGCGCCAGCAGCTTAACCGGGACTAGCGGATACGAGCAGTACTTC
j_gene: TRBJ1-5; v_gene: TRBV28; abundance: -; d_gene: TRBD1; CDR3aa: CAIQYGTDNQPQHF; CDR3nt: TGTGCCATTCAATACGGGACAGATAATCAGCCCCAGCATTTT
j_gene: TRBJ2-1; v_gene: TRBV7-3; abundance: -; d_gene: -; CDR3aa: CASSFDEVRNEQFF; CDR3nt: TGTGCCAGCAGCTTTGACGAGGTTAGGAATGAGCAGTTCTTC
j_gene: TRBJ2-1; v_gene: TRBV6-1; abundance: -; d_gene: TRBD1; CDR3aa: CASSEPGTGRNEQFF; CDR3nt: TGTGCCAGCAGTGAACCTGGGACAGGGAGGAATGAGCAGTTCTTC